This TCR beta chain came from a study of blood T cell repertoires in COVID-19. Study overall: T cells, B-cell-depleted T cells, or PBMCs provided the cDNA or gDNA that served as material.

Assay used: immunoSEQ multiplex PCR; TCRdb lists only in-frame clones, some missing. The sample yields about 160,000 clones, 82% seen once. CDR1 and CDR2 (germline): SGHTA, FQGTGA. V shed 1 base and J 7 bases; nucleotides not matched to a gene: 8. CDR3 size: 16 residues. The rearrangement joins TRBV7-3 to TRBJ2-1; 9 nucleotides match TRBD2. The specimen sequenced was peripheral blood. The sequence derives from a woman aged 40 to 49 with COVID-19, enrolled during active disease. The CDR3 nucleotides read TGTGCCAGCAGCTTAATACCAGCGGGGGGTTTAAATGAGCAGTTCTTC. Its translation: CASSLIPAGGLNEQFF. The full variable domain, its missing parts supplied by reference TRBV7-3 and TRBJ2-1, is GAGVSQTPSNKVTEKGKYVELRCDPISGHTALYWYRQSLGQGPEFLIYFQGTGAADDSGLPNDRFFAVRPEGSVSTLKIQRTERGDSAVYLCASSLIPAGGLNEQFFGPGTRLTVL.